The clone carrying this T cell receptor beta chain appeared many times. No antigen is known for it. CDR1 SGHRS and CDR2 YFSETQ come from the germline V gene. There are 16 residues in the CDR3. Between the trimmed V and J ends, which lost 0 bases and 2 bases, there was a span of 12 bases. Combining a sample-barcoded 5' primer with a J-beta primer mix, a second PCR ran for roughly 6 to 12 cycles. TCRdb reprocessed the 5' RACE reads via MiXCR and lists one record per CDR3 protein. The table has approximately 900,000 distinct CDR3 sequences, 25% to 35% seen once. This specimen comes from a study of blood T cells in healthy people across ages. Overall study results and limits: Strong correlation existed between TCR beta diversity and naive T cell percentage.

The sample was also linked to a second study, of T cells of mothers and their children. That source adds: Thymic selection molds TCR recombination products alike in related and unrelated pairs.

The chain is built from TRBV5-1 and TRBJ2-4; D gene ambiguous. This clonotype was obtained from a middle-aged woman in good health. The source material was blood. The CDR3 protein is CASSLVGLETKNIQYF. Written as DNA, the CDR3 is TGCGCCAGCAGCTTGGTGGGCCTAGAGACCAAAAACATTCAGTACTTC. The variable domain in full, completed from reference TRBV5-1 and TRBJ2-4, reads KAGVTQTPRYLIKTRGQQVTLSCSPISGHRSVSWYQQTPGQGLQFLFEYFSETQRNKGNFPGRFSGRQFSNSRSEMNVSTLELGDSALYLCASSLVGLETKNIQYFGAGTRLSVL.